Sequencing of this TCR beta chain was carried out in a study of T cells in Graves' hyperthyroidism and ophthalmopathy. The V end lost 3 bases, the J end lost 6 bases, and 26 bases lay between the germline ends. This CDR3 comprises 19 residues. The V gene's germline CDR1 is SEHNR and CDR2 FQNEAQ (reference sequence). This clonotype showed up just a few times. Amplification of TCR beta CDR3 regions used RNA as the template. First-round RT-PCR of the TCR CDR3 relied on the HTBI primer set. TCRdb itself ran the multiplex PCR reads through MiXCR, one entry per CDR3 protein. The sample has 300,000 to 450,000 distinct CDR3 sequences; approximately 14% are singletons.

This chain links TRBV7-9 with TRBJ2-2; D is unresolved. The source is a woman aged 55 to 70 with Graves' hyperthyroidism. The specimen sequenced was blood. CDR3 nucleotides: TGTGCCAGCAGCTTTTCAAATGTTGGTACGGACGGCGAGTCCGGGGAGCTGTTTTTT. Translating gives CASSFSNVGTDGESGELFF.